Following are 25 T cell receptor beta chains from one sample sequenced in a study of cytomegalovirus exposure and HLA in healthy donors. PCR involved 60 Vbeta and 13 Jbeta primers. Some clones are missing from TCRdb's copy, which holds only in-frame ones; the method was immunoSEQ multiplex PCR. In the table there are 90,000 to 100,000 clones, about 66% of which are singletons. The sequenced sample was PBMCs. These receptors were collected from a boy aged 5-17 years in good health and CMV-seropositive.

Remarks on this clone: Other DNA sequences in this sample translate to the same CDR3. The genes are TRBV5-4 and TRBJ2-1, with 8 bases that match TRBD2. The CDR3 is 15 residues long. Germline lookup yields CDR1 SGHNT and CDR2 YYREEE (reference sequence). V shed 2 bases, J shed 0 bases, and the junction held 1 base outside the gene matches. This CDR3 is CASSLTSGSYNEQFF. CDR3 coding DNA: TGTGCCAGCAGCTTAACTAGCGGCTCCTACAATGAGCAGTTCTTC.

The chain couples TRBV6-5 to TRBJ1-6; D might be TRBD1 (5 bases). From germline, CDR1 is MNHEY and CDR2 SVGAGI. The CDR3 sequence is 14 residues long. V was pared by 2 bases and J by 10 bases, with 12 bases between. The CDR3 protein is CASSYLVGRSPLHF. CDR3 nucleotide sequence: TGTGCCAGCAGTTACCTAGTGGGGCGGTCACCCCTCCACTTT.

The rearrangement uses TRBV5-1 and TRBJ2-7; 11 bases match TRBD2. J was trimmed by 2 bases and V by 4 bases; bases with no gene match: 8. This CDR3 comprises 16 residues. The germline V gene encodes CDR1 SGHRS and CDR2 YFSETQ. DNA of the CDR3: TGCGCCAGCAGCCCTGAGGGGACTAGCGGTCCCTACGAGCAGTACTTC. This gives the protein CASSPEGTSGPYEQYF.

The rearrangement uses TRBV29-1 and TRBJ1-1; possibly TRBD1 for D (6 bases). Germline V CDR1 and CDR2: SQVTM, ANQGSEA. This CDR3 is 12 amino acids long. Trimming shortened V by 2 bases and J by 5 bases, and 9 bases separated the two germline ends. CDR3 residues: CSVEYRVTEAFF. CDR3 nucleotide sequence: TGCAGCGTTGAATACAGGGTTACTGAAGCTTTCTTT.

This clone was observed a handful of times. The rearrangement joins TRBV9 to TRBJ2-3, with 7 positions matching TRBD1. The junction had 4 bases not matched to a gene; V was cut back by 0 bases and J by 3 bases. Per the germline V gene, CDR1 is SGDLS and CDR2 is YYNGEE. The CDR3 is made up of 15 amino acids. CDR3 DNA: TGTGCCAGCAGCGTAGAACAGGGGAGAACAGATACGCAGTATTTT. It codes for CASSVEQGRTDTQYF.

The J gene is TRBJ1-4, the V gene TRBV7-9; 7 nucleotides line up with TRBD1. The germline V gene encodes CDR1 SEHNR and CDR2 FQNEAQ (reference sequence). This CDR3 region has 13 residues. V lost 5 bases, J lost 8 bases, and 5 bases stayed unmatched. CDR3 in DNA: TGTGCCAGCAGCCCGACAGGGAGCGAAAAACTGTTTTTT. Translated: CASSPTGSEKLFF.

The chain has TRBV11-2 and TRBJ1-2; the D is unclear. Looked up from germline, CDR1 is SGHAT and CDR2 is FQNNGV. V lost 4 bases to trimming and J lost 6 bases, with 9 bases between them. The length of the CDR3 is 12 residues. DNA for the CDR3: TGTGCCAGCAGCTCGGGAGGTCATGGCTACACCTTC. This encodes CASSSGGHGYTF.

The V call is TRBV28, the J call TRBJ2-7; 8 bases match TRBD2. Trimming cost V 5 bases and J 4 bases; bases outside gene matches: 7. This CDR3 comprises 14 residues. The V gene's germline CDR1 is MDHEN and CDR2 SYDVKM. In DNA, the CDR3 is TGTGCCAGCAGTAGCGGGAGTTCGGTGTACGAGCAGTACTTC. This translates into CASSSGSSVYEQYF.

The chain employs TRBV5-4 and TRBJ2-7; 8 nucleotides line up with TRBD2. This CDR3 comprises 15 residues. V lost 2 bases, J lost 6 bases, and 10 bases stayed unmatched. Germline V lookup: CDR1 SGHNT, CDR2 YYREEE (reference sequence). The CDR3 region has the DNA TGTGCCAGCAGCTTAACTAGCGGCACGGGCTTCGAGCAGTACTTC. It codes for CASSLTSGTGFEQYF.

In its sample, this clone is medium-sized. The chain recombines TRBV6-1 with TRBJ2-1; 7 positions match TRBD2. V was pared by 8 bases and J by 1 base, with 8 bases of the junction left unmatched. This CDR3 region has 15 residues. Germline V lookup: CDR1 MNHNS, CDR2 SASEGT. The CDR3, as DNA: TGTGCCAGCGGGGTTGAGGGAGGGTCCTACAATGAGCAGTTCTTC. Translation: CASGVEGGSYNEQFF.

V and J are TRBV7-2 and TRBJ2-7, with TRBD2 matching over 9 bases. The J segment lost 2 bases and the V segment lost 5 bases, leaving 7 bases of the junction unmatched. Per germline, CDR1 SGHTA and CDR2 FQGNSA. The length of the CDR3 is 15 residues. This CDR3 reads CASSLSGGPAYEQYF. CDR3 sequence (DNA): TGTGCCAGCAGCCTAAGCGGGGGGCCTGCCTACGAGCAGTACTTC.

V usage is TRBV6-6 and J usage is TRBJ2-3; a weak D match, TRBD2 (6 bases). The CDR3 is made up of 13 amino acids. V was clipped by 5 bases and J by 6 bases, with 12 bases between them. Germline CDR1 is MNHNY and CDR2 is SVGAGI (reference sequence). This CDR3 reads CASSGGVPDTQYF. DNA of the CDR3: TGTGCCAGCAGTGGCGGGGTTCCGGATACGCAGTATTTT.

This chain uses TRBV5-1 with TRBJ2-7; 9 positions agree with TRBD2. CDR1 and CDR2 from the germline V gene are SGHRS and YFSETQ. Trimming removed 0 bases from V and 0 bases from J; junction bases left unmatched: 7. The CDR3 loop spans 17 amino acids. In nucleotides, the CDR3 is TGCGCCAGCAGCTTGGTATCGGCGGGAGGGAGCTCCTACGAGCAGTACTTC. It translates to CASSLVSAGGSSYEQYF.

The chain joins TRBV6-1 to TRBJ1-1; D unresolved. Trimming shortened V by 5 bases and J by 1 base, and 5 bases separated the two germline ends. The CDR3 runs 12 residues. Germline-derived CDR1 and CDR2 are MNHNS and SASEGT. The CDR3 protein is CASSNRNTEAFF. For the CDR3, the DNA is TGTGCCAGCAGTAACAGGAACACTGAAGCTTTCTTT.

This sequence joins TRBV5-1 and TRBJ2-3; tentative D call: TRBD2 (6 bases). CDR3 length equals 17 residues. Looked up from germline, CDR1 is SGHRS and CDR2 is YFSETQ. Trimming shortened V by 3 bases and J by 2 bases, and 19 bases separated the two germline ends. The CDR3, as DNA: TGCGCCAGCAGCTCCTACCGGGACTCTCGAATCACAGATACGCAGTATTTT. It yields the protein CASSSYRDSRITDTQYF.

This clone appeared once. CDR3 protein: CASSFGRADGEQFF. DNA for the CDR3: TGTGCCAGCAGCTTCGGCAGGGCTGACGGTGAGCAGTTCTTC. The chain carries TRBV7-9 and TRBJ2-1; the D gene is possibly TRBD1 (5 bases). Germline V gives CDR1 SEHNR, CDR2 FQNEAQ (reference sequence). The CDR3 loop spans 14 amino acids. Trimming removed 3 bases at V and 9 bases at J, with 15 bases between. Drawing the rest from reference TRBV7-9 and TRBJ2-1, the complete variable domain is DTGVSQNPRHKITKRGQNVTFRCDPISEHNRLYWYRQTLGQGPEFLTYFQNEAQLEKSRLLSDRFSAERPKGSFSTLEIQRTEQGDSAMYLCASSFGRADGEQFFGPGTRLTVL.

Regarding this clone: This sample includes further DNA sequences coding for the same CDR3. The CDR3 region has the DNA TGCAGCGGACAGGGGAACACTGAAGCTTTCTTT. Translation gives CSGQGNTEAFF. The gene calls are TRBV29-1 and TRBJ1-1; 7 nucleotides match TRBD1. V trimming: 7 bases; J trimming: 1 base; junction bases outside the gene matches: 0. In germline, CDR1 is SQVTM, CDR2 ANQGSEA. The CDR3 contains 11 residues.

The J gene is TRBJ1-2, the V gene TRBV28; D not resolved. The CDR3 spans 17 residues. The V and J ends lost 5 bases and 7 bases respectively, with 26 bases between them. The V gene's germline CDR1 is MDHEN and CDR2 SYDVKM. The CDR3 loop is CASSDTGSGIYGGGYTF. CDR3 DNA: TGTGCCAGCAGTGACACCGGATCCGGGATCTATGGTGGTGGCTACACCTTC.

This clone was detected only a few times. The V gene is TRBV5-6, the J gene TRBJ2-6, with 8 bases aligning to TRBD2. Germline CDR1 SGHDT, CDR2 YYEEEE. J was trimmed by 2 bases and V by 1 base; bases with no gene match: 5. The CDR3 contains 17 residues. This CDR3 reads CASSLRAGAPGANVLTF. CDR3 in DNA: TGTGCCAGCAGCTTGCGAGCGGGGGCACCTGGGGCCAACGTCCTGACTTTC.

The CDR3 DNA sequence: TGTGCCAGCTCCTCTCCCGGGAAAGTAAACGAGCAGTACTTC. This encodes CASSSPGKVNEQYF. The genes are TRBV6-5 and TRBJ2-7; D might be TRBD2 (5 bases). Deletions cut 8 bases from V and 5 bases from J, with 19 bases between. Germline CDR1 and CDR2: MNHEY and SVGAGI. CDR3 length equals 14 residues.

This clone was found a few times. The rearrangement links TRBV6-6 to TRBJ2-7; no clear D. The germline V gene encodes CDR1 MNHNY and CDR2 SVGAGI (reference sequence). The CDR3 has 11 amino acids. V lost 6 bases and J 4 bases, leaving 7 bases between the germline ends. The CDR3 here is CASRLRYEQYF. The CDR3 DNA reads as TGTGCCAGCAGACTTCGTTACGAGCAGTACTTC.

The chain links TRBV19 to TRBJ2-1, with TRBD1 identical over 7 bases. Germline V gene lookup returns CDR1 LNHDA and CDR2 SQIVND (reference sequence). This CDR3 is built from 15 residues. V shed 3 bases, J shed 2 bases, and the junction held 4 bases outside the gene matches. CDR3 sequence (DNA): TGTGCCAGTAGTATTAACAGGGGAGCCTACAATGAGCAGTTCTTC. Its translation: CASSINRGAYNEQFF.

The chain recombines TRBV10-3 with TRBJ1-6; TRBD1 aligns across 7 bases. The V gene's germline CDR1 is ENHRY and CDR2 SYGVKD. Trimming at V came to 4 bases and at J to 6 bases, leaving 3 bases not matched to a gene. The CDR3 consists of 14 residues. The CDR3 spells CAISAGTVNSPLHF. The DNA of the CDR3 is TGTGCCATCAGTGCAGGGACAGTTAATTCACCCCTCCACTTT.

The chain has TRBV9 and TRBJ2-5; D is perhaps TRBD2 (6 bases). The V and J ends lost 0 bases and 1 base respectively, with 10 bases between them. CDR1 and CDR2 (germline): SGDLS, YYNGEE. The CDR3 is 15 amino acids. The DNA of the CDR3 is TGTGCCAGCAGCGTAGGGGGCGGGACCCAAGAGACCCAGTACTTC. Translated: CASSVGGGTQETQYF.

Only a few counts were recorded for this clone. V is TRBV21-1 and J is TRBJ2-3; the D segment call TRBD1 is taken from the table without a DNA check. TRBV21-1 is given as a pseudogene. CDR3 size: 16 residues. The CDR3 DNA reads TGTGCCAGCAGCAAAGAATACACAGGTGACACAGATACGCAGTATTTT. This codes for CASSKEYTGDTDTQYF.